These 17 T cell receptor beta chains came from one sample sequenced in a study of blood T cells in healthy people across ages. Then a second PCR, running roughly 7 to 11 cycles, was carried out with a sample-barcoded 5' primer and a J-beta primer mix. TCRdb passed the 5' RACE reads through MiXCR, listing each CDR3 protein once. Among hundreds of thousands of distinct CDR3 sequences, just over 55% were seen once, and the ten largest hold roughly 24%. The sample comprised blood. The source is a man aged 40-50 years in good health.

The V gene is TRBV20-1, the J gene TRBJ2-7, with D tentatively TRBD2 (6 bases). Germline CDR1 DFQATT, CDR2 SNEGSKA (reference sequence). V lost 4 bases, J lost 3 bases, and 13 bases lay in between. CDR3 length equals 13 residues. CDR3 DNA: TGCAGTGCTACACGGGACTCTCTCTACGAGCAGTACTTC. Encoded protein: CSATRDSLYEQYF.

This clonotype has more than one count but fewer than ten. The V gene is TRBV28, the J gene TRBJ2-5; 7 nucleotides line up with TRBD2. J lost 1 base, V lost 3 bases, and 5 bases had no gene match. From germline, CDR1 is MDHEN and CDR2 SYDVKM. The CDR3 is 15 residues long. The CDR3 loop is CASSFTSASQETQYF. For the CDR3, the DNA is TGTGCCAGCAGTTTTACTAGCGCCTCCCAAGAGACCCAGTACTTC.

V usage is TRBV9 and J usage is TRBJ2-3; a weak D match, TRBD2 (7 bases). The CDR3 runs 16 residues. CDR1 and CDR2 from the germline V gene are SGDLS and YYNGEE. Trimming took off 3 bases at V and 5 bases at J, with 19 bases between the two ends. The CDR3 here is CASSAQYGGAVDTQYF. The CDR3 DNA reads TGTGCCAGCAGCGCCCAGTATGGGGGGGCGGTAGATACGCAGTATTTT.

The rearrangement uses TRBV29-1 and TRBJ2-1; 8 nucleotides line up with TRBD2. Germline values: CDR1 SQVTM, CDR2 ANQGSEA. The V segment lost 6 bases and the J segment 5 bases; nucleotides outside the gene matches: 3. CDR3 length equals 12 residues. CDR3 sequence: CSVGGDDNEQFF. The CDR3 region has the DNA TGCAGCGTCGGGGGGGACGACAATGAGCAGTTCTTC.

This clonotype was counted only a few times. The rearrangement uses TRBV10-3 and TRBJ2-7; 7 bases fit TRBD1. V dropped 6 bases and J dropped 0; count of bases not matched to a gene: 5. CDR1 is ENHRY and CDR2 is SYGVKD in the germline V gene. The CDR3 contains 14 residues. The CDR3 loop is CAIREDRSSYEQYF. Here the CDR3 DNA reads TGTGCCATCAGGGAGGACAGGAGCTCCTACGAGCAGTACTTC.

In this sample, this clonotype turned up a few times. The chain has TRBV20-1 and TRBJ1-4, with 7 bases identical to TRBD1. The CDR3 extends over 15 amino acids. V dropped 5 bases and J dropped 8; count of bases not matched to a gene: 14. Looked up from germline, CDR1 is DFQATT and CDR2 is SNEGSKA (reference sequence). This CDR3 reads CSALPADRAREKLFF. For the CDR3, the DNA is TGCAGTGCTCTCCCCGCCGACAGGGCCAGGGAAAAACTGTTTTTT.

This chain uses TRBV3-1 with TRBJ2-2, with D uncertain. Germline V gives CDR1 LGHDT, CDR2 YNNKEL (reference sequence). With 5 bases removed from V and 8 bases from J, the gap between germline ends came to 9 bases. The CDR3 loop spans 12 amino acids. The CDR3 protein is CASSYHGGELFF. The CDR3 nucleotides are TGTGCCAGCAGCTACCATGGTGGGGAGCTGTTTTTT.

The chain employs TRBV29-1 and TRBJ2-2; D gene unclear. Trimming removed 6 bases at V and 2 bases at J, with 4 bases between. The CDR3 runs to 11 residues. The germline CDR1 and CDR2 sequences are SQVTM and ANQGSEA. The chain's CDR3 is CSVVNTGELFF. CDR3 nucleotide sequence: TGCAGCGTAGTAAACACCGGGGAGCTGTTTTTT.

The chain employs TRBV12-3 or TRBV12-4 and TRBJ2-1, with D hard to call. V gave up 2 bases and J gave up 4 bases, with 6 bases separating them. This CDR3 is built from 13 residues. The CDR3 bases are TGTGCCAGCAGTTTAAGTCATTACAATGAGCAGTTCTTC. Protein: CASSLSHYNEQFF.

In its sample, this clonotype was seen many times. This chain uses TRBV6-1 with TRBJ2-7, with D perhaps matching TRBD1 or TRBD2 (5 bases each). Trimming took 5 bases from V and 6 from J, leaving 20 bases between them. Germline V CDR1 and CDR2: MNHNS, SASEGT. The CDR3 contains 15 residues. The CDR3 coding sequence is TGTGCCAGCAGTTATCCCCGGGACCAAAGTGGCGAGCAGTACTTC. Translation gives CASSYPRDQSGEQYF.

This clonotype has just a few counts. The DNA of the CDR3 is TGCAGCGTGGACCGGACAGGGACCTACAATGAGCAGTTCTTC. It encodes CSVDRTGTYNEQFF. The chain combines TRBV29-1 with TRBJ2-1; 8 nucleotides match TRBD1. The CDR3 has 14 amino acids. V shed 6 bases and J 2 bases; nucleotides not matched to a gene: 6. Germline loops: CDR1 SQVTM, CDR2 ANQGSEA.

This clonotype was counted a single time. The chain links TRBV24-1 to TRBJ2-3; TRBD2 matches 8 bases. Trimming at V came to 1 base and at J to 2 bases, leaving 1 base not matched to a gene. Per the germline V gene, CDR1 is KGHDR and CDR2 is SFDVKD. The CDR3 contains 15 residues. This CDR3 reads CATSDFGRDTDTQYF. CDR3 DNA: TGTGCCACCAGTGATTTCGGGAGGGACACAGATACGCAGTATTTT.

This clonotype is a singleton in its sample. The rearrangement uses TRBV20-1 and TRBJ1-2; D might be TRBD1 (5 bases). V gave up 6 bases and J gave up 4 bases, with 15 bases separating them. The CDR3 covers 13 residues. Germline V CDR1 and CDR2: DFQATT, SNEGSKA (reference sequence). CDR3 amino acids: CSARVGGLYGYTF. The DNA of the CDR3 is TGCAGTGCAAGGGTCGGGGGACTCTATGGCTACACCTTC.

This chain uses TRBV12-3 or TRBV12-4 with TRBJ1-1; D is possibly TRBD1 (6 bases). Trimming pared 6 bases from V and 7 bases from J, leaving 18 bases between. CDR3 length equals 14 residues. CDR3: CASRLENRADEAFF. In DNA form, the CDR3 reads TGTGCCAGCAGACTTGAAAACAGGGCGGATGAAGCTTTCTTT.

This clonotype has just a few counts. J is TRBJ2-1 and V is TRBV5-1; maybe TRBD1 (7 bases). The germline V and J ends were trimmed by 0 bases and 5 bases, with 12 bases remaining between them. CDR3 length: 15 amino acids. The germline V gene encodes CDR1 SGHRS and CDR2 YFSETQ. CDR3 loop: CASSLGQGGHNEQFF. The CDR3 DNA is TGCGCCAGCAGCTTGGGACAGGGAGGCCACAATGAGCAGTTCTTC.

The J gene is TRBJ2-5, the V gene TRBV20-1; 7 positions agree with TRBD1. Germline lookup yields CDR1 DFQATT and CDR2 SNEGSKA (reference sequence). CDR3 length: 14 amino acids. Trimming at V came to 1 base and at J to 4 bases, leaving 6 bases not matched to a gene. As DNA, the CDR3 is TGCAGTGCTAGAGGCGACAGGGAACTAGAGACCCAGTACTTC. It translates to CSARGDRELETQYF.

The chain combines TRBV28 with TRBJ2-3; D perhaps matches TRBD1 (5 bases). Per germline, CDR1 MDHEN and CDR2 SYDVKM. The V end was cut by 3 bases, the J end by 5 bases, with 6 bases between. The CDR3 runs to 12 residues. CDR3 in amino acids: CASSFDRDTQYF. The DNA for the CDR3 is TGTGCCAGCAGTTTCGACAGAGATACGCAGTATTTT. The complete variable domain, with remaining parts taken from reference TRBV28 and TRBJ2-3, reads DVKVTQSSRYLVKRTGEKVFLECVQDMDHENMFWYRQDPGLGLRLIYFSYDVKMKEKGDIPEGYSVSREKKERFSLILESASTNQTSMYLCASSFDRDTQYFGPGTRLTVL.